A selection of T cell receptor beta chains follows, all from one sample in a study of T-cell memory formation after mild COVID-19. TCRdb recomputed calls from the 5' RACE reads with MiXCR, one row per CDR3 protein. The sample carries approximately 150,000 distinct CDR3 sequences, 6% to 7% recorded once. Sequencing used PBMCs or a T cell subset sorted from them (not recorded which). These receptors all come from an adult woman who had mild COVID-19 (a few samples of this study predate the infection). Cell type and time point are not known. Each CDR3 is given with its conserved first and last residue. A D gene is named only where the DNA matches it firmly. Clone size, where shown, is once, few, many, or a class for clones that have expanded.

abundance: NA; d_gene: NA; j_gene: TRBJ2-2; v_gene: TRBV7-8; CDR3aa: CASSLMPSGSGELFF; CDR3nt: TGTGCCAGCAGCTTAATGCCTTCGGGGTCCGGGGAGCTGTTTTTT
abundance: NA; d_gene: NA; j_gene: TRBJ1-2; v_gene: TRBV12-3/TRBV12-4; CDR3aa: CATYPGRDYGYTF; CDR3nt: TGTGCCACCTACCCAGGGAGGGACTATGGCTACACCTTC
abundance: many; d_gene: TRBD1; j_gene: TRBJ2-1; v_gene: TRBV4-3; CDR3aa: CASSRTGETNEQFF; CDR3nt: TGCGCCAGCAGCCGTACAGGGGAGACTAATGAGCAGTTCTTC
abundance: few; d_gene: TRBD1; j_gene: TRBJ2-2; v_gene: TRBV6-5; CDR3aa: CASRHDRGGTGELFF; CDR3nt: TGTGCCAGCAGACACGACAGGGGGGGCACCGGGGAGCTGTTTTTT
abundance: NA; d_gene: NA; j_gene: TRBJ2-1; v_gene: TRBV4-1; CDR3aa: CASSQEEWSSYNEQFF; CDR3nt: TGCGCCAGCAGCCAAGAGGAGTGGAGCTCCTACAATGAGCAGTTCTTC
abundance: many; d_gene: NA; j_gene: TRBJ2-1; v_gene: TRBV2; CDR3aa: CASNQQGINEQFF; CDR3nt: TGTGCCAGCAACCAACAGGGAATCAATGAGCAGTTCTTC
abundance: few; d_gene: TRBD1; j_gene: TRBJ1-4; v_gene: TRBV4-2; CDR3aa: CASSLPGGGVRNEKLFF; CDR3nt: TGTGCCAGCAGCCTTCCCGGAGGGGGCGTAAGGAATGAAAAACTGTTTTTT
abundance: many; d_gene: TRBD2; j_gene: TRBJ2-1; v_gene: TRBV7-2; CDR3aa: CASSFMGTSGSDEQFF; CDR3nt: TGTGCCAGCAGCTTTATGGGAACTAGCGGGAGCGATGAGCAGTTCTTC
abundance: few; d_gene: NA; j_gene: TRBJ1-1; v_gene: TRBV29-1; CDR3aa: CSGRPDTFEAFF; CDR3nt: TGCAGCGGCCGCCCGGACACTTTTGAAGCTTTCTTT
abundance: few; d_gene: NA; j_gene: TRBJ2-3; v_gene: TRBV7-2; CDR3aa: CASSLVAGISTDTQYF; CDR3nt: TGTGCCAGCAGCTTAGTGGCAGGGATTAGCACAGATACGCAGTATTTT
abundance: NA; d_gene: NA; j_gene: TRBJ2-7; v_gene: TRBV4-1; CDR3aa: CASKNPGLTEQYF; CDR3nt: TGCGCCAGCAAGAACCCGGGACTCACCGAGCAGTACTTC
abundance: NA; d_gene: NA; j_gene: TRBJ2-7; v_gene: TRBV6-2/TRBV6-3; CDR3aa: CASKDGGTSYEQYF; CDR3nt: TGTGCCAGCAAGGACGGAGGTACCTCCTACGAGCAGTACTTC
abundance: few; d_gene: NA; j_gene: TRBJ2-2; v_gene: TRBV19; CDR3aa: CASKVWTGELFF; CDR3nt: TGTGCCAGTAAGGTCTGGACCGGGGAGCTGTTTTTT
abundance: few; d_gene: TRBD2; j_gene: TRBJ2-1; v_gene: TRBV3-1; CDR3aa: CASSQDGELAGGYNEQFF; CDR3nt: TGTGCCAGCAGCCAAGATGGGGAACTAGCGGGGGGCTACAATGAGCAGTTCTTC
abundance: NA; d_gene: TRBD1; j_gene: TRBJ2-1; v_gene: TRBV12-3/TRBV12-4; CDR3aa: CASSWGPGQIYNEQFF; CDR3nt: TGTGCCAGCAGTTGGGGACCGGGACAGATATACAATGAGCAGTTCTTC
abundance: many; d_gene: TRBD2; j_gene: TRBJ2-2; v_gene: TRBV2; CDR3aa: CASSAGVTGELFF; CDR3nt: TGTGCCAGCAGCGCGGGGGTCACCGGGGAGCTGTTTTTT
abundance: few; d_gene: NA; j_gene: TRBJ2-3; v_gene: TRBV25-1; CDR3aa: CASSDNSRVDTQYF; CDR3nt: TGTGCCAGCAGTGACAACTCGAGGGTAGATACGCAGTATTTT
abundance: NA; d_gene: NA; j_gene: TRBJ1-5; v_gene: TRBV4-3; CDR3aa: CASSRALLVPGSNQPQHF; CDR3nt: TGCGCCAGCAGCCGCGCGCTTCTAGTCCCCGGGAGCAATCAGCCCCAGCATTTT
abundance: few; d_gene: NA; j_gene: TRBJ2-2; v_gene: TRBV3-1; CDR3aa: CASSHTNTGELFF; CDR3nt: TGTGCCAGCAGCCACACAAACACCGGGGAGCTGTTTTTT
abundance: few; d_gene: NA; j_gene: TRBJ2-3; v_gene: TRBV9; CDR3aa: CASSEGPVGPDTQYF; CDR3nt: TGTGCCAGCAGCGAGGGCCCCGTGGGCCCAGATACGCAGTATTTT
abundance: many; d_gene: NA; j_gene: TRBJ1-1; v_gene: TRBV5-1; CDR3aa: CASRHTGNTEAFF; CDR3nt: TGCGCCAGCAGACATACAGGGAACACTGAAGCTTTCTTT
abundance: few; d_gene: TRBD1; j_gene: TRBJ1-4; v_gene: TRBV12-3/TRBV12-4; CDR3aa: CASSPQGGVKEKLFF; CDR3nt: TGTGCCAGCAGTCCGCAGGGGGGGGTTAAGGAAAAACTGTTTTTT
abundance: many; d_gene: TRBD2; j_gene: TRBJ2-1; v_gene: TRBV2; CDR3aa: CASSVLAGALVLNEQFF; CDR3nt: TGTGCCAGCAGTGTCCTAGCGGGGGCCTTAGTACTCAATGAGCAGTTCTTC
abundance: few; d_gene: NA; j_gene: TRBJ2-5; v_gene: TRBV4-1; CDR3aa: CASSQEGGVRLQETQYF; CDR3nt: TGCGCCAGCAGCCAAGAAGGAGGGGTCAGACTCCAAGAGACCCAGTACTTC
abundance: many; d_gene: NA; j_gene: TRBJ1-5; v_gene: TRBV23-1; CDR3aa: CASSQSRQGVFYNQPQHF; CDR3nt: TGCGCCAGCAGTCAATCCCGCCAGGGCGTCTTTTACAATCAGCCCCAGCATTTT
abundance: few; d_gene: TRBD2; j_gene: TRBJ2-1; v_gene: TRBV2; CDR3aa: CASGLFAGGHGEQFF; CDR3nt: TGTGCCAGCGGCCTGTTCGCGGGAGGGCACGGTGAGCAGTTCTTC
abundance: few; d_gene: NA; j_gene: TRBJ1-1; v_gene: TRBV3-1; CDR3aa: CASRTQGNTEAFF; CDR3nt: TGTGCCAGCAGAACACAGGGGAACACTGAAGCTTTCTTT
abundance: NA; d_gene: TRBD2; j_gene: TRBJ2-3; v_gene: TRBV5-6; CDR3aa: CASSYSGSRDTQYF; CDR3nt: TGTGCCAGCAGCTATAGCGGGAGTAGAGATACGCAGTATTTT
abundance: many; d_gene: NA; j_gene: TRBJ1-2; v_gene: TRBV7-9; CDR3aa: CASSLVVTGVYTF; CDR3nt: TGTGCCAGCAGCTTAGTTGTTACGGGGGTCTACACCTTC